Shown below are 23 T cell receptor beta chains from a single sample sequenced in a study of OX40 agonist ivuxolimab in advanced cancers. The assay was immunoSEQ multiplex PCR, and TCRdb's table has in-frame clones only and misses some. The table lists about 37,000 clones, 70% to 80% of them singletons. The sample in question was CD4+ or CD8+ T cells sorted from blood, obtained in a trial of the OX40 agonist ivuxolimab. These TCRs come from an adult with an advanced solid tumor such as melanoma, head and neck, liver or kidney cancer.

The chain has TRBV6-6 and TRBJ1-2; no clear D. V was cut by 0 bases and J by 4 bases, with 12 bases left in between. This CDR3 comprises 15 residues. In germline, CDR1 is MNHNY, CDR2 SVGAGI (reference sequence). CDR3 residues: CASSYSGPDGYGYTF. The DNA for the CDR3 is TGTGCCAGCAGTTACTCAGGACCCGACGGCTATGGCTACACCTTC.

The V gene is TRBV19, the J gene TRBJ2-3, with 7 bases that match TRBD1. V shed 1 base and J 0 bases; nucleotides not matched to a gene: 1. CDR3 length equals 15 residues. Germline CDR1 LNHDA, CDR2 SQIVND (reference sequence). The CDR3 DNA sequence: TGTGCCAGTAGTATAGGGGGACAGAGCACAGATACGCAGTATTTT. This encodes CASSIGGQSTDTQYF. The full variable domain, with the rest looked up from reference TRBV19 and TRBJ2-3, is DGGITQSPKYLFRKEGQNVTLSCEQNLNHDAMYWYRQDPGQGLRLIYYSQIVNDFQKGDIAEGYSVSREKKESFPLTVTSAQKNPTAFYLCASSIGGQSTDTQYFGPGTRLTVL.

This CDR3 is CASSVEQAPGNTIYF. The CDR3, as DNA: TGTGCCAGCAGCGTAGAACAGGCCCCTGGAAACACCATATATTTT. The chain recombines TRBV9 with TRBJ1-3; weak D call: TRBD1 (5 bases). Germline-derived CDR1 and CDR2 are SGDLS and YYNGEE. The CDR3 is made up of 15 amino acids. Trimming pared 0 bases from V and 2 bases from J, leaving 9 bases between.

The chain carries TRBV14 and TRBJ1-3; D unresolved. CDR3 length equals 17 residues. From germline, CDR1 is SGHDN and CDR2 FVKESK. V was trimmed by 2 bases and J by 3 bases, leaving 17 bases between them. The CDR3 nucleotides read TGTGCCAGCAGCCAAAAGGAGGGCTTTCGTCTTGGAAACACCATATATTTT. It encodes CASSQKEGFRLGNTIYF.

Worth noting for this clone: A read error may produce the germline difference seen at one junction end. The rearrangement joins TRBV7-9 to TRBJ2-1, with D possibly matching TRBD2 (6 bases). The CDR3 extends over 12 amino acids. From germline, CDR1 is SEHNR and CDR2 FQNEAQ (reference sequence). The CDR3 coding sequence is TGTGCCAGCAGCCTAGCGTCACAGCAGCAGTTCTTC. It yields the protein CASSLASQQQFF.

V is TRBV4-3 and J is TRBJ2-7; possibly TRBD1 for D (6 bases). The V and J ends lost 2 bases and 4 bases respectively, with 9 bases between them. Germline V gene lookup returns CDR1 LGHNA and CDR2 YSLEER. This CDR3 comprises 13 residues. CDR3 amino acids: CASSQSQGYEQYF. In DNA, the CDR3 is TGCGCCAGCAGCCAATCACAGGGTTACGAGCAGTACTTC.

The chain carries TRBV5-1 and TRBJ2-5, with D perhaps matching TRBD2 (6 bases). The CDR3 contains 15 residues. Germline lookup yields CDR1 SGHRS and CDR2 YFSETQ. V lost 3 bases to trimming and J lost 4 bases, with 16 bases between them. The CDR3 coding sequence is TGCGCCAGCAGCTGGGCGGAGGGGCTGCGAGAGACCCAGTACTTC. The encoded protein is CASSWAEGLRETQYF.

This clone has only a few counts. The rearrangement links TRBV13 to TRBJ2-3; D is ambiguous. V shed 4 bases and J shed 0 bases, with 17 bases lying between them. CDR1 and CDR2 from the germline V gene are PRHDT and FYEKMQ (reference sequence). This CDR3 is built from 17 residues. This CDR3 is CASSSGADPASTDTQYF. CDR3 bases: TGTGCCAGCAGCTCTGGAGCCGACCCCGCCAGCACAGATACGCAGTATTTT.

The chain couples TRBV28 to TRBJ2-2; 11 positions agree with TRBD1. After removal of 3 bases from V and 7 bases from J, the junction contained 4 bases not matched to a gene. The CDR3 runs to 15 residues. Germline CDR1 MDHEN, CDR2 SYDVKM. The CDR3 nucleotides are TGTGCCAGCAGTTTGTGGACAGGGGGCATCGGGGAGCTGTTTTTT. It specifies CASSLWTGGIGELFF. The complete variable domain, with remaining parts taken from reference TRBV28 and TRBJ2-2, reads DVKVTQSSRYLVKRTGEKVFLECVQDMDHENMFWYRQDPGLGLRLIYFSYDVKMKEKGDIPEGYSVSREKKERFSLILESASTNQTSMYLCASSLWTGGIGELFFGEGSRLTVL.

The V call is TRBV4-3, the J call TRBJ2-4; 7 bases match TRBD1. This CDR3 contains 16 residues. Germline values: CDR1 LGHNA, CDR2 YSLEER. V was pared by 4 bases and J by 2 bases, with 8 bases of the junction left unmatched. The CDR3 bases are TGCGCCAGCAGCCTAGGGACAGTCCTTTCCAAAAACATTCAGTACTTC. Translated: CASSLGTVLSKNIQYF.

The chain is built from TRBV6-5 and TRBJ1-6; D ambiguous. The CDR3 is 12 residues long. The germline V and J ends were trimmed by 6 bases and 10 bases, with 10 bases remaining between them. Germline V gene data show CDR1 as MNHEY and CDR2 as SVGAGI. CDR3 DNA sequence: TGTGCCAGCAGGGGCACGGACTCACCCCTCCACTTT. Translating it yields CASRGTDSPLHF.

This sequence joins TRBV5-4 and TRBJ2-7; tentatively, D is TRBD1 (7 bases). CDR1 SGHNT and CDR2 YYREEE come from the germline V gene (reference sequence). The CDR3 runs 15 residues. Deletions cut 3 bases from V and 5 bases from J, with 18 bases between. In DNA, the CDR3 is TGTGCCAGCAGCTCGAATCCCAGGGGGGACCACGAGCAGTACTTC. Translated, it gives CASSSNPRGDHEQYF.

The V gene is TRBV10-3, the J gene TRBJ2-7; D is perhaps TRBD2 (5 bases). CDR1 and CDR2 from the germline V gene are ENHRY and SYGVKD. Trimming removed 4 bases at V and 3 bases at J, with 13 bases between. The CDR3 covers 14 residues. The CDR3 sequence is CAISGRETNYEQYF. The CDR3 DNA reads TGTGCCATCAGTGGACGGGAAACCAACTACGAGCAGTACTTC.

This clone appeared a single time. The chain combines TRBV5-6 with TRBJ2-1; TRBD2 matches 11 bases. The germline gives CDR1 SGHDT, CDR2 YYEEEE. Trimming took 0 bases from V and 5 from J; bases not matched to a gene: 7. This CDR3 is built from 17 residues. The CDR3 DNA reads TGTGCCAGCAGCTTGGTGGCTAGCGGGGGGATTAACAATGAGCAGTTCTTC. Its translation: CASSLVASGGINNEQFF.

This clone occurred once. The V and J genes are TRBV27 and TRBJ1-1; tentatively, D is TRBD1 (5 bases). The CDR3 totals 12 residues. Trimming pared 8 bases from V and 1 base from J, leaving 8 bases between. Germline-derived CDR1 and CDR2 are MNHEY and SMNVEV (reference sequence). The CDR3 reads CASVTGNTEAFF. The CDR3 nucleotides are TGTGCCAGCGTAACAGGGAACACTGAAGCTTTCTTT.

On this clone: This same CDR3 is encoded by further DNA sequences in the sample. The chain carries TRBV5-1 and TRBJ1-2; 9 bases line up with TRBD1. The J segment lost 0 bases and the V segment lost 4 bases, leaving 4 bases of the junction unmatched. CDR3 length equals 15 residues. Germline assignment: CDR1 SGHRS and CDR2 YFSETQ. In DNA form, the CDR3 reads TGCGCCAGCAGCCTGACAGGGGGAGCTAACTATGGCTACACCTTC. Protein product: CASSLTGGANYGYTF.

Only a few counts were recorded for this clone. V and J are TRBV11-2 and TRBJ1-2; D may be TRBD1 (5 bases). This CDR3 has 13 amino acids. Trimming pared 1 base from V and 8 bases from J, leaving 11 bases between. CDR1 is SGHAT and CDR2 is FQNNGV in the germline V gene. CDR3: CASSLVRGSGYTF. CDR3 coding DNA: TGTGCCAGCAGCTTAGTAAGGGGTAGCGGCTACACCTTC.

This clone was seen only a few times. The chain links TRBV6-5 to TRBJ1-4, with D perhaps TRBD1 (5 bases). The CDR3 runs 15 residues. Trimming took off 5 bases at V and 5 bases at J, with 15 bases between the two ends. The germline CDR1 and CDR2 sequences are MNHEY and SVGAGI. The CDR3 reads CASSTQGTENEKLFF. The CDR3 DNA is TGTGCCAGCAGTACCCAAGGGACGGAGAATGAAAAACTGTTTTTT.

Only one count was recorded for this clone. The chain's CDR3 is CASSPTGSQETQYF. DNA for the CDR3: TGTGCCAGCAGTCCAACAGGGTCACAAGAGACCCAGTACTTC. V usage is TRBV7-9 and J usage is TRBJ2-5; the D gene is possibly TRBD1 (6 bases). Between the trimmed V and J ends, which lost 6 bases and 2 bases, there was a span of 13 bases. Germline V gene sequence: CDR1 SEHNR, CDR2 FQNEAQ (reference sequence). This CDR3 is 14 amino acids long.

This clone was found a few times. The CDR3 nucleotides read TGTGCCAGCCGGTTCGTCAGCGATGAGCAGTTCTTC. Protein: CASRFVSDEQFF. V and J are TRBV6-1 and TRBJ2-1; D call uncertain. The CDR3 sequence is 12 residues long. V gave up 8 bases and J gave up 8 bases, with 13 bases separating them. Germline loops: CDR1 MNHNS, CDR2 SASEGT.

The chain is built from TRBV19 and TRBJ2-7; D could derive from TRBD1 or TRBD2 (5 bases each). V was clipped by 4 bases and J by 6 bases, with 19 bases between them. Looked up from germline, CDR1 is LNHDA and CDR2 is SQIVND (reference sequence). The CDR3 extends over 15 amino acids. CDR3 sequence (DNA): TGTGCCAGTAGTACTCGGGGTGGCAGGGCATCCGAGCAGTACTTC. This translates into CASSTRGGRASEQYF.

V is TRBV20-1 and J is TRBJ2-7; D gene ambiguous. CDR1 and CDR2 from the germline V gene are DFQATT and SNEGSKA (reference sequence). Trimming pared 3 bases from V and 3 bases from J, leaving 6 bases between. The CDR3 runs 11 residues. For the CDR3, the DNA is TGCAGTGCTAGGAACAACTACGAGCAGTACTTC. Amino acids: CSARNNYEQYF.

CDR3 sequence reads: CASSPPLTLAGGYEQYF. The CDR3 DNA reads as TGTGCCAGCAGCCCTCCCCTGACGCTAGCGGGAGGCTACGAGCAGTACTTC. The chain couples TRBV7-9 to TRBJ2-7; 11 bases line up with TRBD2. Germline V gives CDR1 SEHNR, CDR2 FQNEAQ (reference sequence). The CDR3 is 17 residues long. With 5 bases clipped from V and 3 bases from J, the junction kept 12 bases outside the gene matches.